These 25 T cell receptor beta chains came from one sample sequenced in a study of blood T cell repertoires in COVID-19. The repertoire was sequenced with immunoSEQ multiplex PCR; TCRdb's copy has only in-frame clones and lacks some. There are some 67,000 clones in the sample; 88% occur only once, and roughly 1.2% lies in the top ten. Sequencing input: peripheral blood. The source of these receptors is a woman aged 55 to 70 with acute or convalescent COVID-19.

The rearrangement uses TRBV11-3 and TRBJ2-1, with D possibly being TRBD1 (7 bases). CDR3 length equals 17 residues. Germline values: CDR1 SGHNT, CDR2 YENEEA. Trimming took 3 bases from V and 4 from J, leaving 19 bases between them. In DNA, the CDR3 is TGTGCCAGCAGCTTGGCTGCCCGGCAGGGGGGATACAATGAGCAGTTCTTC. Residues: CASSLAARQGGYNEQFF.

In its sample, this clone was seen once. The chain combines TRBV6-5 with TRBJ1-1, with TRBD1 matching 7 bases. CDR1 and CDR2 (germline): MNHEY, SVGAGI. V was pared by 6 bases and J by 5 bases, with 6 bases of the junction left unmatched. This CDR3 is built from 13 residues. CDR3 in amino acids: CASRQGRYTEAFF. DNA of the CDR3: TGTGCCAGCAGACAGGGGCGTTATACTGAAGCTTTCTTT.

The chain employs TRBV7-2 and TRBJ1-4, with unresolved D. Trimming removed 5 bases at V and 5 bases at J, with 15 bases between. Germline lookup yields CDR1 SGHTA and CDR2 FQGNSA. The CDR3 is made up of 15 amino acids. DNA for the CDR3: TGTGCCAGCAGCCGCTCGGTGGAGCCGAATGAAAAACTGTTTTTT. It codes for CASSRSVEPNEKLFF.

The chain uses TRBV28 and TRBJ1-4, with 8 bases identical to TRBD1. The CDR3 consists of 12 residues. V was clipped by 10 bases and J by 5 bases; unmatched bases: 3. The germline gives CDR1 MDHEN, CDR2 SYDVKM. The DNA of the CDR3 is TGTGCCACCAGACAGGGGAATGAAAAACTGTTTTTT. This sequence encodes CATRQGNEKLFF.

This rearrangement joins TRBV6-6 to TRBJ1-1; unclear D gene. V lost 3 bases, J lost 3 bases, and 11 bases lay in between. The CDR3 spans 14 residues. Germline CDR1 and CDR2: MNHNY and SVGAGI (reference sequence). The CDR3 region has the DNA TGTGCCAGCAGTTATAACGAGGGCCACACTGAAGCTTTCTTT. Encoded protein: CASSYNEGHTEAFF.

The chain carries TRBV10-3 and TRBJ1-5; perhaps TRBD1 as D (6 bases). Trimming stripped 4 bases from V and 2 bases from J, with 12 bases between. This CDR3 comprises 15 residues. Germline CDR1 reads ENHRY; CDR2 reads SYGVKD. The CDR3 DNA sequence: TGTGCCATCAGTGTTAAAGGGGGAGGCAATCAGCCCCAGCATTTT. Translated, it gives CAISVKGGGNQPQHF.

The gene calls are TRBV7-9 and TRBJ2-7; TRBD2 matches 9 bases. With 4 bases clipped from V and 3 bases from J, the junction kept 10 bases outside the gene matches. CDR3 length: 16 residues. CDR1 and CDR2 (germline): SEHNR, FQNEAQ (reference sequence). The DNA for the CDR3 is TGTGCCAGCAGCTCACCTCCGGGACTAGCTCGCTACGAGCAGTACGTC. It is translated as CASSSPPGLARYEQYV.

This clone was seen just once. The chain is built from TRBV11-3 and TRBJ2-5; TRBD2 aligns across 9 bases. Germline V gene data show CDR1 as SGHNT and CDR2 as YENEEA. The CDR3 contains 17 residues. J gave up 5 bases and V 2 bases, and 12 bases lay outside the gene matches. The CDR3 DNA reads TGTGCCAGCAGCTTAAGTGCAGGCGGGAGGGTCGGCGAGACCCAGTACTTC. Encoded protein: CASSLSAGGRVGETQYF.

The V call is TRBV6-5, the J call TRBJ1-3, with 8 nucleotides matching TRBD1. This CDR3 has 14 residues. Trimming removed 8 bases from V and 4 bases from J; junction bases left unmatched: 7. Germline assignment: CDR1 MNHEY and CDR2 SVGAGI. The chain's CDR3 is CASRTTGVGNTIYF. In DNA form, the CDR3 reads TGTGCCAGCCGTACGACAGGGGTCGGAAACACCATATATTTT.

This clone was picked up one time. This chain joins TRBV10-3 and TRBJ1-1; 7 nucleotides line up with TRBD1. The V segment lost 2 bases and the J segment 5 bases; nucleotides outside the gene matches: 8. The germline V gene encodes CDR1 ENHRY and CDR2 SYGVKD. This CDR3 has 15 amino acids. The CDR3 is CAISEVGPGGTEAFF. The CDR3 region has the DNA TGTGCCATCAGTGAGGTGGGTCCAGGGGGGACTGAAGCTTTCTTT.

The chain employs TRBV6-5 and TRBJ1-5, with D possibly matching TRBD1 (5 bases). Trimming stripped 0 bases from V and 4 bases from J, with 7 bases between. The CDR3 loop spans 14 amino acids. Germline V gene lookup returns CDR1 MNHEY and CDR2 SVGAGI. The CDR3 sequence: CASSYSGANQPQHF. As DNA, the CDR3 is TGTGCCAGCAGTTACTCAGGGGCGAATCAGCCCCAGCATTTT.

This clone was counted between two and nine times. The gene calls are TRBV30 and TRBJ1-1; D may be TRBD1 (5 bases). V was trimmed by 6 bases and J by 1 base, leaving 12 bases between them. CDR3 size: 13 residues. The V gene's germline CDR1 is GTSNPN and CDR2 SVGIG (reference sequence). CDR3 amino acids: CACYPGGNTEAFF. CDR3 sequence (DNA): TGTGCCTGTTACCCCGGGGGGAACACTGAAGCTTTCTTT.

This rearrangement joins TRBV7-7 to TRBJ2-7; TRBD2 aligns across 11 bases. The CDR3 loop spans 15 amino acids. V dropped 5 bases and J dropped 2; count of bases not matched to a gene: 5. Germline V gene data show CDR1 as SSHAT and CDR2 as FNYEAQ (reference sequence). DNA for the CDR3: TGTGCCAGCAGCCGCGGACTAGCGGGCCCCTACGAGCAGTACGTC. Translated: CASSRGLAGPYEQYV.

This chain links TRBV30 with TRBJ1-5, with D possibly being TRBD1 (5 bases). Trimming took 0 bases from V and 7 from J, leaving 13 bases between them. From germline, CDR1 is GTSNPN and CDR2 SVGIG (reference sequence). This CDR3 has 14 amino acids. DNA for the CDR3: TGTGCCTGGAGTGTTGGGGGGTCGGGGCAGCCCCAGCATTTT. Residues: CAWSVGGSGQPQHF. Full variable domain (missing parts from reference TRBV30 and TRBJ1-5): SQTIHQWPATLVQPVGSPLSLECTVEGTSNPNLYWYRQAAGRGLQLLFYSVGIGQISSEVPQNLSASRPQDRQFILSSKKLLLSDSGFYLCAWSVGGSGQPQHFGDGTRLSIL.

The rearrangement links TRBV10-3 to TRBJ1-2; TRBD1 might be the D (5 bases). The CDR3 is 14 amino acids. The germline CDR1 and CDR2 sequences are ENHRY and SYGVKD. V was cut by 10 bases and J by 2 bases, with 17 bases left in between. The CDR3 DNA reads TGTGCCACCACACCGGGGGGGAAGAACTATGGCTACACCTTC. It specifies CATTPGGKNYGYTF.

V is TRBV18 and J is TRBJ2-3; TRBD2 matches 8 bases. Germline V gives CDR1 KGHSH, CDR2 LQKENI. J gave up 2 bases and V 4 bases, and 5 bases lay outside the gene matches. This CDR3 contains 15 residues. CDR3 DNA: TGTGCCAGCTCACGGGCGGGAGGAATCACAGATACGCAGTATTTT. This translates into CASSRAGGITDTQYF.

The sample holds one count of this clone. The chain couples TRBV19 to TRBJ2-7, with D maybe TRBD2 (5 bases). The germline CDR1 and CDR2 sequences are LNHDA and SQIVND (reference sequence). The CDR3 is 13 residues long. V lost 3 bases and J 6 bases, leaving 12 bases between the germline ends. DNA of the CDR3: TGTGCCAGTAGTATGACCCCGGGATCCGAGCAGTACGTC. Its translation: CASSMTPGSEQYV.

The genes are TRBV11-1 and TRBJ1-1; D remains unclear. The germline V and J ends were trimmed by 1 base and 1 base, with 13 bases remaining between them. The CDR3 consists of 16 residues. The germline gives CDR1 SGHAT, CDR2 FQDESV (reference sequence). In DNA form, the CDR3 reads TGTGCCAGCAGCTTAGTTCTTGGACTGACGAACACTGAAGCTTTCTTT. It codes for CASSLVLGLTNTEAFF.

The chain has TRBV4-1 and TRBJ1-4; D is unresolved. V was shortened by 3 bases and J by 10 bases, with 12 bases between the two germline ends. CDR3 length: 13 amino acids. Germline V CDR1 and CDR2: MGHRA, YSYEKL. CDR3 bases: TGCGCCAGCAGCCAGAATGGAGGTCGAAAACTGTTTTTT. Amino acid sequence: CASSQNGGRKLFF.

This chain connects TRBV9 to TRBJ1-2; 10 positions agree with TRBD1. The trim removed 3 bases at V and 7 bases at J, leaving 6 bases unmatched. CDR3 size: 14 residues. The germline V gene has CDR1 SGDLS and CDR2 YYNGEE. CDR3 amino acids: CASSADDRGLGYTF. The CDR3 coding sequence is TGTGCCAGCAGCGCGGACGACAGGGGGCTTGGCTACACCTTC.

This chain connects TRBV7-9 to TRBJ1-1; 8 positions match TRBD1. This CDR3 has 14 residues. The V segment lost 6 bases and the J segment 1 base; nucleotides outside the gene matches: 4. The germline V gene has CDR1 SEHNR and CDR2 FQNEAQ (reference sequence). The CDR3 nucleotides read TGTGCCAGCAGTCCAGGGGGCCCGAACACTGAAGCTTTCTTT. Its translation is CASSPGGPNTEAFF. Based on the CDR3 plus reference TRBV7-9 and TRBJ1-1, the full variable domain is DTGVSQNPRHKITKRGQNVTFRCDPISEHNRLYWYRQTLGQGPEFLTYFQNEAQLEKSRLLSDRFSAERPKGSFSTLEIQRTEQGDSAMYLCASSPGGPNTEAFFGQGTRLTVV.

V and J are TRBV5-1 and TRBJ2-5; 12 bases are a match to TRBD2. This CDR3 spans 16 amino acids. With V trimmed by 3 bases and J by 1 base, 4 bases remained unmatched. Germline CDR1 SGHRS, CDR2 YFSETQ. The CDR3 protein is CASSSGLAGPQETQYF. CDR3 DNA sequence: TGCGCCAGCAGCTCGGGACTAGCGGGTCCCCAAGAGACCCAGTACTTC.

The CDR3 loop reads CASNLQGIETQYF. CDR3 DNA: TGTGCCAGCAACCTACAGGGTATCGAGACCCAGTACTTC. V is TRBV6-7 and J is TRBJ2-5, with TRBD1 as a possible D gene (6 bases). TRBV6-7 is recorded as an ORF, its role being uncertain. The length of the CDR3 is 13 residues. The V and J ends lost 7 bases and 5 bases respectively, with 14 bases between them.

This clone has only a few counts. The gene calls are TRBV6-2 or TRBV6-3 and TRBJ1-1; TRBD1 might be the D (6 bases). The V gene lost 6 bases and the J gene lost 5 bases, with 10 bases spanning the gap. The CDR3 loop spans 12 amino acids. CDR1 and CDR2 from the germline V gene are MNHEY and SVGEGT. CDR3 sequence (DNA): TGTGCCAGCAGCCCCGGACAGACTGAAGCTTTCTTT. Protein product: CASSPGQTEAFF.

This clone has more than one count but fewer than ten. The chain uses TRBV19 and TRBJ1-2, with 7 positions matching TRBD1. CDR1 and CDR2 (germline): LNHDA, SQIVND (reference sequence). CDR3 size: 14 residues. J gave up 1 base and V 6 bases, and 5 bases lay outside the gene matches. CDR3 loop: CASRRQGDNYGYTF. CDR3 nucleotides: TGTGCCAGTAGAAGGCAGGGGGATAACTATGGCTACACCTTC.